Following are 20 T cell receptor beta chains from one sample sequenced in a study of technical replicates of blood from a handful of donors. The table came from immunoSEQ multiplex PCR; TCRdb's copy has only in-frame clones and leaves some out. The sample comprises roughly 80,000 clones, roughly 94% of which are singletons, and 0.38% rests with the top ten. The sequencing input was T cells isolated from PBMCs. Receptors originate from a human donor in good health.

V usage is TRBV28 and J usage is TRBJ2-7; 9 bases are shared with TRBD1. In germline, CDR1 is MDHEN, CDR2 SYDVKM. The CDR3 is 14 residues long. V shed 5 bases, J shed 4 bases, and the junction held 6 bases outside the gene matches. The CDR3 sequence: CASSLGQGNYEQYF. The CDR3, as DNA: TGTGCCAGCAGTCTGGGACAGGGTAATTACGAGCAGTACTTC. Combining the CDR3 with reference TRBV28 and TRBJ2-7 gives the whole variable domain DVKVTQSSRYLVKRTGEKVFLECVQDMDHENMFWYRQDPGLGLRLIYFSYDVKMKEKGDIPEGYSVSREKKERFSLILESASTNQTSMYLCASSLGQGNYEQYFGPGTRLTVT.

This CDR3 is CAITGGREKGEQFF. The CDR3 DNA reads as TGTGCCATCACCGGAGGGCGGGAGAAGGGTGAGCAGTTCTTC. This rearrangement joins TRBV10-3 to TRBJ2-1, with 7 bases that match TRBD2. The CDR3 consists of 14 residues. From germline, CDR1 is ENHRY and CDR2 SYGVKD. The trim removed 7 bases at V and 9 bases at J, leaving 12 bases unmatched.

The chain couples TRBV2 to TRBJ1-2; TRBD1 matches 7 bases. The CDR3 loop spans 13 amino acids. The germline V gene encodes CDR1 SNHLY and CDR2 FYNNEI. With 8 bases clipped from V and 5 bases from J, the junction kept 8 bases outside the gene matches. The CDR3: CASLTGPEYGYTF. CDR3 nucleotide sequence: TGTGCCAGCCTGACAGGGCCTGAGTATGGCTACACCTTC.

The chain uses TRBV5-1 and TRBJ2-1, with D possibly being TRBD2 (6 bases). The CDR3 contains 14 residues. Germline lookup yields CDR1 SGHRS and CDR2 YFSETQ. V gave up 6 bases and J gave up 6 bases, with 16 bases separating them. The CDR3 reads CASTLLSGSNEQFF. The DNA for the CDR3 is TGCGCCAGCACCCTTCTTTCCGGGAGCAATGAGCAGTTCTTC.

This sequence joins TRBV4-2 and TRBJ2-7; 8 bases agree with TRBD2. This CDR3 region has 16 residues. J gave up 4 bases and V 3 bases, and 11 bases lay outside the gene matches. CDR1 and CDR2 from the germline V gene are LGHNA and YNFKEQ. The CDR3 sequence: CASSQGGLAGLYEQYF. DNA for the CDR3: TGTGCCAGCAGCCAGGGTGGTCTAGCGGGCTTATACGAGCAGTACTTC.

The chain uses TRBV6-1 and TRBJ2-7; tentatively, D is TRBD1 (6 bases). Germline CDR1 and CDR2: MNHNS and SASEGT. The CDR3 loop spans 12 amino acids. The V gene lost 6 bases and the J gene lost 5 bases, with 11 bases spanning the gap. DNA of the CDR3: TGTGCCAGCAGGACGGGACACCACGAGCAGTACTTC. Its translation: CASRTGHHEQYF.

CDR3 DNA: TGTGCCACCAGCAGAGATGGCCTGGGGAGTGAAAAACTGTTTTTT. Protein sequence: CATSRDGLGSEKLFF. This chain joins TRBV15 and TRBJ1-4; D gene ambiguous. The CDR3 consists of 15 residues. The V gene lost 0 bases and the J gene lost 7 bases, with 12 bases spanning the gap. Per germline, CDR1 LNHNV and CDR2 YYDKDF (reference sequence).

This clone was found a few times. The gene calls are TRBV28 and TRBJ1-1; D unclear. Trimming stripped 8 bases from V and 0 bases from J, with 10 bases between. The CDR3 contains 13 residues. Germline V gives CDR1 MDHEN, CDR2 SYDVKM. The CDR3 region is CASWQAMNTEAFF. The CDR3 nucleotides read TGTGCCAGCTGGCAGGCGATGAACACTGAAGCTTTCTTT.

This chain uses TRBV6-1 with TRBJ1-2; D is possibly TRBD1 (6 bases). Looked up from germline, CDR1 is MNHNS and CDR2 is SASEGT. This CDR3 has 16 amino acids. The V gene lost 0 bases and the J gene lost 5 bases, with 16 bases spanning the gap. CDR3 sequence reads: CASSEALQGSGYGYTF. CDR3 DNA: TGTGCCAGCAGTGAAGCGCTTCAGGGGTCAGGATATGGCTACACCTTC.

The chain recombines TRBV27 with TRBJ2-7; 7 bases fit TRBD1. Germline CDR1 and CDR2: MNHEY and SMNVEV (reference sequence). V shed 6 bases and J 5 bases; nucleotides not matched to a gene: 7. The CDR3 runs to 13 residues. CDR3 sequence reads: CASSLDRAHEQYF. The CDR3, as DNA: TGTGCCAGCAGCCTCGACAGGGCCCACGAGCAGTACTTC.

The V call is TRBV4-3, the J call TRBJ2-5, with D unresolved. The CDR3 runs 13 residues. V shed 4 bases and J shed 1 base, with 7 bases lying between them. CDR1 is LGHNA, CDR2 YSLEER, per germline. CDR3 loop: CASSLTSQETQYF. The CDR3 DNA reads as TGCGCCAGCAGCCTAACGAGCCAAGAGACCCAGTACTTC.

The chain combines TRBV13 with TRBJ2-1, with 7 bases lining up with TRBD2. CDR3 size: 15 residues. Germline CDR1 and CDR2: PRHDT and FYEKMQ (reference sequence). Trimming took 0 bases from V and 3 from J; bases not matched to a gene: 2. The DNA of the CDR3 is TGTGCCAGCAGCTTAGGCCGGGACTACTACAATGAGCAGTTCTTC. This encodes CASSLGRDYYNEQFF. Combining the CDR3 with reference TRBV13 and TRBJ2-1 gives the whole variable domain AAGVIQSPRHLIKEKRETATLKCYPIPRHDTVYWYQQGPGQDPQFLISFYEKMQSDKGSIPDRFSAQQFSDYHSELNMSSLELGDSALYFCASSLGRDYYNEQFFGPGTRLTVL.

The J gene is TRBJ2-7, the V gene TRBV18, with 7 nucleotides matching TRBD1. The CDR3 contains 15 residues. The trim removed 2 bases at V and 2 bases at J, leaving 6 bases unmatched. Germline lookup yields CDR1 KGHSH and CDR2 LQKENI. CDR3 in amino acids: CASSPNRGSAYEQYF. CDR3 sequence (DNA): TGTGCCAGCTCACCAAACAGGGGTAGCGCCTACGAGCAGTACTTC. The whole variable domain, filled in from reference TRBV18 and TRBJ2-7, reads NAGVMQNPRHLVRRRGQEARLRCSPMKGHSHVYWYRQLPEEGLKFMVYLQKENIIDESGMPKERFSAEFPKEGPSILRIQQVVRGDSAAYFCASSPNRGSAYEQYFGPGTRLTVT.

On this clone itself: The same CDR3 also results from other DNA sequences found in this sample. The chain has TRBV6-5 and TRBJ2-2; TRBD2 might be the D (5 bases). Germline-derived CDR1 and CDR2 are MNHEY and SVGAGI. V was shortened by 6 bases and J by 5 bases, with 7 bases between the two germline ends. The CDR3 is made up of 12 amino acids. The CDR3 region has the DNA TGTGCCAGCAGCCGGGGAACCGGGGAGCTGTTTTTT. Translated: CASSRGTGELFF.

The V and J genes are TRBV6-1 and TRBJ2-1, with a weak D call TRBD2 (6 bases). The CDR3 covers 14 residues. Trimming took 6 bases from V and 3 from J, leaving 12 bases between them. The germline V gene encodes CDR1 MNHNS and CDR2 SASEGT. The CDR3 bases are TGTGCCAGCAGACCGGGAGTCGGCTACAATGAGCAGTTCTTC. The encoded protein is CASRPGVGYNEQFF.

The CDR3 DNA reads as TGCGCCAGCAGCCTAACCAGGGGAACTGAAGCTTTCTTT. It encodes CASSLTRGTEAFF. The chain employs TRBV4-1 and TRBJ1-1; perhaps TRBD1 as D (6 bases). The CDR3 runs to 13 residues. Germline V gene data show CDR1 as MGHRA and CDR2 as YSYEKL. V shed 4 bases and J shed 5 bases, with 11 bases lying between them.

The chain employs TRBV28 and TRBJ2-5, with D perhaps matching TRBD2 (6 bases). Trimming shortened V by 2 bases and J by 5 bases, and 12 bases separated the two germline ends. There are 14 residues in the CDR3. CDR1 MDHEN and CDR2 SYDVKM come from the germline V gene. The CDR3 reads CASSLGGGVETQYF. The CDR3 DNA sequence: TGTGCCAGCAGTTTAGGAGGAGGGGTCGAGACCCAGTACTTC.

In DNA, the CDR3 is TGTGCCAGCCTGGGACAGGGGAATAGCAATCAGCCCCAGCATTTT. Translated: CASLGQGNSNQPQHF. The chain is built from TRBV6-6 and TRBJ1-5; 10 bases are a match to TRBD1. CDR3 length: 15 residues. The V segment lost 8 bases and the J segment 0 bases; nucleotides outside the gene matches: 4. Germline assignment: CDR1 MNHNY and CDR2 SVGAGI (reference sequence).

V usage is TRBV11-2 and J usage is TRBJ2-1; 9 bases are shared with TRBD2. With 1 base clipped from V and 6 bases from J, the junction kept 10 bases outside the gene matches. Germline CDR1 reads SGHAT; CDR2 reads FQNNGV. This CDR3 spans 17 amino acids. CDR3 residues: CASSLVGSGSLGNEQFF. The CDR3 DNA is TGTGCCAGCAGCTTAGTAGGTAGCGGGAGCTTAGGCAATGAGCAGTTCTTC.

The CDR3: CASSVAPGYEKLFF. The CDR3 DNA reads TGTGCCAGCAGCGTAGCCCCAGGATACGAAAAACTGTTTTTT. The chain has TRBV9 and TRBJ1-4; the D is unclear. Germline V lookup: CDR1 SGDLS, CDR2 YYNGEE. Deletions cut 0 bases from V and 8 bases from J, with 11 bases between. The CDR3 runs 14 residues.